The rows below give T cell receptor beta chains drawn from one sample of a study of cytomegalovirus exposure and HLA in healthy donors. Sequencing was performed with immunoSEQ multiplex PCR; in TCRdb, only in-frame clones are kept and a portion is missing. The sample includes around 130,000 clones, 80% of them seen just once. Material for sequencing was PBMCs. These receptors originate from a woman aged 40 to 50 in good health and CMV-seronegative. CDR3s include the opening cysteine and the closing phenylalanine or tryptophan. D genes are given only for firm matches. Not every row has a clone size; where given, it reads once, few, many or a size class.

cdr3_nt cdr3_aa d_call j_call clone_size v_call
TGTGCCAGCAGCCAAAGGGACAGGGGAGGCGAGCAGTACTTC CASSQRDRGGEQYF TRBD1 TRBJ2-7 . TRBV7-6
TGTGCCAGCAGCGTATCTAGCGGCTACGAGCAGTACTTC CASSVSSGYEQYF TRBD2 TRBJ2-7 . TRBV9
TGTGCCATCAGTAAGGGACAGGATGACCAGTACTTC CAISKGQDDQYF TRBD1 TRBJ2-5 . TRBV10-3
TGTGCCAGCAGTTTAACCAGCGGGGGGACCTACGAGCAGTACTTC CASSLTSGGTYEQYF TRBD2 TRBJ2-7 . TRBV6-5
TGTGCCAGCAGCAACGAGCGGGAGGTCCTAATCTCCTCCTACGAGCAGTACTTC CASSNEREVLISSYEQYF TRBD2 TRBJ2-7 few TRBV28
TGTGCCAGCAGCTCCGGGACAGGGATCTCGTCACCCCTCCACTTT CASSSGTGISSPLHF TRBD1 TRBJ1-6 few TRBV7-2
TGTGCCACCAGCAGACCTAGCGGTGGGGCCAACGTCCTGACTTTC CATSRPSGGANVLTF TRBD2 TRBJ2-6 . TRBV15
TGTGCCAGCAGCTTAGGCGGGGGCACTGAAGCTTTCTTT CASSLGGGTEAFF . TRBJ1-1 . TRBV13
TGTGCCAGTAGTATGGGGGCGCATGAGCAGTTCTTC CASSMGAHEQFF . TRBJ2-1 . TRBV19
TGTGCCAGCACCCGGGAGAGGGATGGCTACACCTTC CASTRERDGYTF . TRBJ1-2 . TRBV7-2
TGCAGCGTCTCCAGGGGGGCCGGGGAGCTGTTTTTT CSVSRGAGELFF . TRBJ2-2 . TRBV29-1
TGTGCCAGCAGCCGAAAGGACAGGGGGAATCAGCCCCAGCATTTT CASSRKDRGNQPQHF TRBD1 TRBJ1-5 few TRBV14
TGTGCCAGCAGCTTAAACAGGGGGAATGAGCAGTTCTTC CASSLNRGNEQFF TRBD1 TRBJ2-1 . TRBV5-4
TGTGCCAGTAGTATGGCTAGCGGGGCAGGGGATACGCAGTATTTT CASSMASGAGDTQYF TRBD2 TRBJ2-3 . TRBV19
TGTGCCAGAAGCTTAGTACGACAGGTTGGATCACCCCTCCACTTT CARSLVRQVGSPLHF . TRBJ1-6 . TRBV7-5
TGCGCCAGCAGCCAAACTACAGGCACGGACGAGCAGTACTTC CASSQTTGTDEQYF . TRBJ2-7 few TRBV4-1
TGTGCCAGCAGCCAACCAGTGCAGTACTTC CASSQPVQYF . TRBJ2-7 once TRBV6-4
TGTGCCAGCAGCTTAGCGGCCAGGCGGGCAGATACGCAGTATTTT CASSLAARRADTQYF . TRBJ2-3 . TRBV7-2
TGCGCCAGCAGCTCCTTACAGGGGGATCATGGCTACCCCTTC CASSSLQGDHGYPF TRBD1 TRBJ1-2 . TRBV5-1
TGTGCCAGCAAAACACAGGGGGTAGATGGCTACACCTTC CASKTQGVDGYTF TRBD1 TRBJ1-2 . TRBV28
TGTGCCAGCACTCAAGCGGGACCCGGCGGCACTGAAGCTTTCTTT CASTQAGPGGTEAFF . TRBJ1-1 . TRBV7-2
TGCGCCAGCAGCTTCGGGGACACCCGCTCCTACGAGCAGTACTTC CASSFGDTRSYEQYF . TRBJ2-7 . TRBV5-1
TGTGCCAGCAGCCTACCAGGGTCCTACGAGCAGTACTTC CASSLPGSYEQYF . TRBJ2-7 . TRBV4-2
TGTGCCAGCAGCTCCCGACAGGGACTCATGAACACTGAAGCTTTCTTT CASSSRQGLMNTEAFF TRBD1 TRBJ1-1 . TRBV5-6
TGTGCCAGCAGTGAAAGTGTAGGTGACAGGGTGCCTGAAGCTTTCTTT CASSESVGDRVPEAFF TRBD1 TRBJ1-1 many TRBV6-1
TGTGCCAGTGGTCCGGGGGGGTCCTACGAGCAGTACTTC CASGPGGSYEQYF TRBD2 TRBJ2-7 . TRBV19
TGTGCCAGCAGCTTTCGACAGCAGGGCTACGAGCAGTACTTC CASSFRQQGYEQYF . TRBJ2-7 few TRBV5-5
TGTGCCAGCAGCCAATTTCTGACAGGGGGACCTGAAAAACTGTTTTTT CASSQFLTGGPEKLFF TRBD1 TRBJ1-4 . TRBV14
TGTGCCAGCAGCTCCCCCGGACAGGGCCCCTATGGCTACACCTTC CASSSPGQGPYGYTF TRBD1 TRBJ1-2 . TRBV7-9
TGTGCCAGCAGCTTGGCCGGGTACAATCAGCCCCAGCATTTT CASSLAGYNQPQHF . TRBJ1-5 . TRBV7-2
TGTGCCAGCAGAAAGCCAGGGGGCTACGAGCAGTACTTC CASRKPGGYEQYF TRBD1 TRBJ2-7 . TRBV28
TGCGCCAGCAGCACGGAGGGACTGCAGCTGTTTTTT CASSTEGLQLFF . TRBJ1-4 once TRBV5-1
TGTGCCAGCAGTCCCGGGACTAGCGGGGGTGTGTACAATGAGCAGTTCTTC CASSPGTSGGVYNEQFF TRBD2 TRBJ2-1 . TRBV27
TGTGCCAGCGCATCCGGAGATTCACCCCTCCACTTT CASASGDSPLHF . TRBJ1-6 . TRBV28
TGTGCCAGCGAACCCCGGGGGAACACCGGGGAGCTGTTTTTT CASEPRGNTGELFF . TRBJ2-2 . TRBV13
TGTGCCAGTAATCCAGCGAACTATCAGCCCCAGCATTTT CASNPANYQPQHF . TRBJ1-5 few TRBV19
TGTGCCAGCAGCCCAGGACTAGACTCCTACGAGCAGTACTTC CASSPGLDSYEQYF TRBD2 TRBJ2-7 . TRBV7-3
TGTGCCAGTAGCCGGACAGGGGTAAGCTCCTATAATTCACCCCTCCACTTT CASSRTGVSSYNSPLHF TRBD1 TRBJ1-6 once TRBV19
TGTGCCAGCAGCTTGGACAGGGAGAATGGCTACACCTTC CASSLDRENGYTF . TRBJ1-2 once TRBV5-4
TGCGCCAGCAGCCGGGGAATACCGGGACAGGGGTCCCACGAGCAGTACTTC CASSRGIPGQGSHEQYF TRBD1 TRBJ2-7 few TRBV4-1
TGTGCCATCAGTGCAGGTCAGGGGGGAGAGACCCAGTACTTC CAISAGQGGETQYF . TRBJ2-5 . TRBV10-3
TGTGCCAGCAGCCTGGGACTAGTCAACACCGGGGAGCTGTTTTTT CASSLGLVNTGELFF TRBD2 TRBJ2-2 . TRBV7-3
TGCGCCAGCAGCTTGGATCACAGCGGAGAAGCTTTCTTT CASSLDHSGEAFF . TRBJ1-1 few TRBV5-1
TGTGCCAGCAGCTCGGAACCGGGGGATACGCAGTATTTT CASSSEPGDTQYF . TRBJ2-3 few TRBV7-6
TGCGCCAGCAGCTTAGGCGGGTACAATGAGCAGTTCTTC CASSLGGYNEQFF . TRBJ2-1 . TRBV5-1
TGTGCCAGCAGCCAAGATCATGGCCGCCCGGAAAAACTGTTTTTT CASSQDHGRPEKLFF . TRBJ1-4 . TRBV14
TGTGCCAGCAGCGTCTTGAACAACATGAACACTGAAGCTTTCTTT CASSVLNNMNTEAFF . TRBJ1-1 . TRBV9
TGTGCCAGTAGTACCTCGGCTAGCGGGATGGGCAGGGCCCAGTACTTC CASSTSASGMGRAQYF TRBD2 TRBJ2-5 . TRBV19
TGCGCCAGCAGCCAACACCCAGGGGTAGGCTACAATGAGCAGTTCTTC CASSQHPGVGYNEQFF . TRBJ2-1 . TRBV4-3
TGCGCCAGCAGCCCTCCTCGGGTCCTAAGTAAGGACACCATATATTTT CASSPPRVLSKDTIYF . TRBJ1-3 . TRBV4-1
TGCGCCAGCAGCCAAGGCCCGGGAGTAGAGACCCAGTACTTC CASSQGPGVETQYF . TRBJ2-5 few TRBV4-3
TGTGCCAGCAGCTTGACTAGTTGGGGTAATTCGGAGACCCAGTACTTC CASSLTSWGNSETQYF . TRBJ2-5 . TRBV5-6
TGTGCCAGCAGTTTTAGCCGGAGCTCCTACGAGCAGTACTTC CASSFSRSSYEQYF . TRBJ2-7 . TRBV27
TGTGCTAGCAGCCTACCCGGGTTGACCGGGGAGCTGTTTTTT CASSLPGLTGELFF . TRBJ2-2 . TRBV7-7
TGTGCCAGCAGGCACAGGGGGTACAATGAGCAGTTCTTC CASRHRGYNEQFF TRBD1 TRBJ2-1 . TRBV6-5
TGTGCCAGCAGGACACAGGGGTCCTACGAGCAGTACTTC CASRTQGSYEQYF TRBD1 TRBJ2-7 . TRBV28
TGTGCCAGCAGTGAAGGTTTGGCCGACACTGAAGCTTTCTTT CASSEGLADTEAFF . TRBJ1-1 . TRBV6-1
TGTGCCAGCAGCGTAGAGGGGTTGGGTCAGCCCCAGCATTTT CASSVEGLGQPQHF . TRBJ1-5 . TRBV9
TGTGCCAGCAGCTCAAACTCAGGGGGCGCGTCCTCCTACGAGCAGTACTTC CASSSNSGGASSYEQYF TRBD1 TRBJ2-7 . TRBV7-8
TGTGCCAGCAGCTTACTGGGCGCCGCTTCCTACAATGAGCAGTTCTTC CASSLLGAASYNEQFF . TRBJ2-1 once TRBV7-2